Shown below are 9 T cell receptor beta chains from a single sample sequenced in a study of shared clonotypes between healthy human individuals (dated by TCRdb to the early 2020s). Libraries were built with the immunoSEQ multiplex PCR assay. The table was pulled from immuneACCESS by TCRdb, which kept in-frame rearrangements only. Such tables lose some clones; where checked, under half of the loss comes from unresolved V genes, and the rest has no known cause. Counted in this sample were 2,500,000 or so clones; over 85% of them appeared once. The ten largest clones take up roughly 0.36% of the sample. Material for sequencing was naive CD4+ T cells from PBMCs. Reading the label with the study, this specimen's cell subset or site is: CD45RA+ positively selected. All receptors derive from a man younger than 35 in good health. Some clones in this sample may be carry-over from other donors' samples.

The chain has TRBV6-1 and TRBJ2-3; D unresolved. CDR1 is MNHNS, CDR2 SASEGT, per germline. The ends were cut back, 4 bases at V and 6 bases at J, with 8 bases in the middle. This CDR3 is 12 amino acids long. CDR3 sequence reads: CASSAAEDTQYF. CDR3 bases: TGTGCCAGCAGTGCGGCCGAGGATACGCAGTATTTT.

A word on this clone: Other DNA sequences in the same sample also yield this CDR3. This chain joins TRBV5-1 and TRBJ2-3, with a possible D match to TRBD1 (5 bases). The V end lost 3 bases, the J end lost 4 bases, and 9 bases lay between the germline ends. The CDR3 runs 13 residues. Germline-derived CDR1 and CDR2 are SGHRS and YFSETQ. The CDR3 DNA reads as TGCGCCAGCAGCTCTCAGGGTGCAGATACGCAGTATTTT. This gives the protein CASSSQGADTQYF. Full variable domain (missing parts from reference TRBV5-1 and TRBJ2-3): KAGVTQTPRYLIKTRGQQVTLSCSPISGHRSVSWYQQTPGQGLQFLFEYFSETQRNKGNFPGRFSGRQFSNSRSEMNVSTLELGDSALYLCASSSQGADTQYFGPGTRLTVL.

The CDR3 DNA reads as TGTGCCAGCAGTTTATTTGGCGGGATAGGGGCCAACGTCCTGACTTTC. Translating it yields CASSLFGGIGANVLTF. The chain couples TRBV28 to TRBJ2-6; D possibly corresponds to TRBD2 (6 bases). The CDR3 spans 16 residues. Germline values: CDR1 MDHEN, CDR2 SYDVKM. V lost 1 base to trimming and J lost 4 bases, with 11 bases between them.

A word on this clone: This sample also contains other DNA sequences that code for the same CDR3. The chain uses TRBV7-9 and TRBJ1-3, with D hard to call. The CDR3 runs to 14 residues. Trimming took off 1 base at V and 4 bases at J, with 8 bases between the two ends. The germline V gene has CDR1 SEHNR and CDR2 FQNEAQ (reference sequence). CDR3 region: CASSLGVSGNTIYF. The CDR3 DNA is TGTGCCAGCAGCTTAGGAGTGTCCGGAAACACCATATATTTT.

Here the CDR3 DNA reads TGTGCCAGCAGCCGGGACAGGGGCCCCGGGGAGCTGTTTTTT. It specifies CASSRDRGPGELFF. The chain carries TRBV6-5 and TRBJ2-2; 10 bases agree with TRBD1. V was pared by 6 bases and J by 6 bases, with 4 bases of the junction left unmatched. The CDR3 runs to 14 residues. Germline V gene data show CDR1 as MNHEY and CDR2 as SVGAGI.

The V and J genes are TRBV5-4 and TRBJ2-2; 9 bases align to TRBD2. J was trimmed by 5 bases and V by 2 bases; bases with no gene match: 4. The CDR3 sequence is 15 residues long. CDR1 and CDR2 from the germline V gene are SGHNT and YYREEE (reference sequence). The CDR3 loop reads CASSLNSGSTGELFF. DNA of the CDR3: TGTGCCAGCAGCTTAAATAGCGGGAGTACCGGGGAGCTGTTTTTT.

This chain joins TRBV7-3 and TRBJ1-1, with D perhaps matching TRBD1 (6 bases). V lost 1 base and J lost 5, with 14 bases in between. The germline CDR1 and CDR2 sequences are SGHTA and FQGTGA. This CDR3 spans 15 amino acids. CDR3 amino acids: CASSLIGGGATEAFF. CDR3 coding DNA: TGTGCCAGCAGCTTAATCGGGGGCGGTGCGACTGAAGCTTTCTTT.

The CDR3 sequence is CASSPALRPHEQYF. CDR3 coding DNA: TGTGCCAGCAGCCCTGCATTAAGGCCCCACGAGCAGTACTTC. V usage is TRBV5-4 and J usage is TRBJ2-7; D call uncertain. Germline lookup yields CDR1 SGHNT and CDR2 YYREEE (reference sequence). This CDR3 is built from 14 residues. Trimming removed 4 bases from V and 5 bases from J, with 16 bases in between.

The chain links TRBV7-2 to TRBJ2-7; TRBD1 or TRBD2 may be the D gene (7 bases each). V was pared by 4 bases and J by 3 bases, with 16 bases between. Per the germline V gene, CDR1 is SGHTA and CDR2 is FQGNSA. This CDR3 contains 15 residues. CDR3 in DNA: TGTGCCAGCAGCTCAGGGGGGACTATCCGCTACGAGCAGTACTTC. Translated, it gives CASSSGGTIRYEQYF.